The 14 T cell receptor beta chains reported below all come from one sample, sequenced in a study of beta chain features in type 1 diabetes. Every bit of the isolated RNA underwent reverse transcription, so sequencing read expressed TCRB transcripts. Assay used: immunoSEQ multiplex PCR; TCRdb lists only in-frame clones, some missing. Among 900,000 or so clones listed, 15% to 20% were seen once. Sequenced input: naive CD4+ T cells from blood. All receptors derive from a woman aged 18-29 years in good health.

This chain joins TRBV9 and TRBJ2-3; possibly TRBD1 or TRBD2 for D (5 bases each). The CDR3 runs 14 residues. Germline assignment: CDR1 SGDLS and CDR2 YYNGEE. Trimming took off 3 bases at V and 2 bases at J, with 10 bases between the two ends. The CDR3 nucleotides are TGTGCCAGCAGCGAAGGGACCGACACAGATACGCAGTATTTT. Protein product: CASSEGTDTDTQYF.

This clone turned up a few times. V and J are TRBV7-2 and TRBJ2-5, with D maybe TRBD2 (5 bases). Trimming shortened V by 5 bases and J by 2 bases, and 12 bases separated the two germline ends. The CDR3 loop spans 14 amino acids. Germline V gene sequence: CDR1 SGHTA, CDR2 FQGNSA. The CDR3 here is CASSLMAGQETQYF. In DNA form, the CDR3 reads TGTGCCAGCAGCCTAATGGCGGGTCAAGAGACCCAGTACTTC. Filled out from reference TRBV7-2 and TRBJ2-5, the complete variable domain reads GAGVSQSPSNKVTEKGKDVELRCDPISGHTALYWYRQSLGQGLEFLIYFQGNSAPDKSGLPSDRFSAERTGGSVSTLTIQRTQQEDSAVYLCASSLMAGQETQYFGPGTRLLVL.

The rearrangement uses TRBV28 and TRBJ2-2, with 8 bases matching TRBD2. Germline V lookup: CDR1 MDHEN, CDR2 SYDVKM. The CDR3 runs to 15 residues. V gave up 6 bases and J gave up 5 bases; unmatched junction bases: 8. The DNA for the CDR3 is TGTGCCAGCAGGAAAAGCGGGAGAGGTACCGGGGAGCTGTTTTTT. It translates to CASRKSGRGTGELFF.

On this clone itself: In the same sample, other DNA sequences code for this CDR3. The chain recombines TRBV7-2 with TRBJ1-2; D gene uncertain. V lost 1 base and J lost 4, with 7 bases in between. CDR1 SGHTA and CDR2 FQGNSA come from the germline V gene. The CDR3 runs 13 residues. As DNA, the CDR3 is TGTGCCAGCAGCTTAGGGCAGAGCTATGGCTACACCTTC. Its protein product is CASSLGQSYGYTF.

This clone was seen more than once but under ten times. The genes are TRBV19 and TRBJ2-4; D call uncertain. Germline loops: CDR1 LNHDA, CDR2 SQIVND (reference sequence). The V and J ends lost 0 bases and 2 bases respectively, with 11 bases between them. This CDR3 is 16 amino acids long. The CDR3 spells CASSIDRKGTKNIQYF. The CDR3 nucleotides are TGTGCCAGTAGTATAGATCGGAAGGGAACCAAAAACATTCAGTACTTC.

The V and J genes are TRBV29-1 and TRBJ2-1; 10 bases fit TRBD1. V was clipped by 4 bases and J by 6 bases; unmatched bases: 12. The CDR3 contains 16 residues. The germline gives CDR1 SQVTM, CDR2 ANQGSEA. The CDR3 nucleotides are TGCAGCGTTGCGACGTCCGGGACAGGGGAAGCCAATGAGCAGTTCTTC. Its protein is CSVATSGTGEANEQFF.

The chain is built from TRBV4-3 and TRBJ2-7; a possible D gene is TRBD2 (6 bases). This CDR3 region has 14 residues. V dropped 4 bases and J dropped 0 bases, with 10 bases sitting between them. Per germline, CDR1 LGHNA and CDR2 YSLEER. This chain's CDR3 is CASSLGLTSYEQYF. DNA for the CDR3: TGCGCCAGCAGCCTCGGACTAACCTCCTACGAGCAGTACTTC.

A few counts support this clone. V usage is TRBV11-2 and J usage is TRBJ2-5; no clear D gene. The CDR3 loop spans 14 amino acids. CDR1 and CDR2 (germline): SGHAT, FQNNGV. V was trimmed by 5 bases and J by 5 bases, leaving 15 bases between them. In DNA, the CDR3 is TGTGCCAGCAGCCGGCGTCATGGCGCCGAGACCCAGTACTTC. Residues: CASSRRHGAETQYF.

The chain couples TRBV2 to TRBJ2-1, with TRBD2 matching 9 bases. The CDR3 extends over 15 amino acids. V dropped 5 bases and J dropped 1; count of bases not matched to a gene: 3. In germline, CDR1 is SNHLY, CDR2 FYNNEI. The CDR3 loop reads CASSYSGSSYNEQFF. Here the CDR3 DNA reads TGTGCCAGCAGTTATAGCGGGAGTTCCTACAATGAGCAGTTCTTC. Supplemented by reference TRBV2 and TRBJ2-1, the full variable domain reads EPEVTQTPSHQVTQMGQEVILRCVPISNHLYFYWYRQILGQKVEFLVSFYNNEISEKSEIFDDQFSVERPDGSNFTLKIRSTKLEDSAMYFCASSYSGSSYNEQFFGPGTRLTVL.

This clone was counted between two and nine times. V usage is TRBV4-2 and J usage is TRBJ2-7; the match to TRBD2 covers 10 bases. The CDR3 consists of 16 residues. Germline V gene lookup returns CDR1 LGHNA and CDR2 YNFKEQ. J was trimmed by 7 bases and V by 1 base; bases with no gene match: 10. CDR3 sequence: CASSQASLAGEREQYF. CDR3 bases: TGTGCCAGCAGCCAAGCAAGCCTAGCGGGAGAGCGAGAGCAGTACTTC.

This clone came up a few times. The rearrangement joins TRBV18 to TRBJ1-2; D unclear. CDR1 and CDR2 (germline): KGHSH, LQKENI. Trimming cost V 2 bases and J 6 bases, with 10 bases left between them. The CDR3 has 13 residues. CDR3 sequence: CASSPGQVDGYTF. As DNA, the CDR3 is TGTGCCAGCTCACCAGGGCAGGTCGATGGCTACACCTTC.

V and J are TRBV10-3 and TRBJ2-7; 8 positions agree with TRBD2. The CDR3 runs 16 residues. V dropped 2 bases and J dropped 9; count of bases not matched to a gene: 15. CDR1 and CDR2 (germline): ENHRY, SYGVKD. CDR3 DNA sequence: TGTGCCATCAGTGAGCTGCCTGCCGGGACTAGTCATGCGCAGTACTTC. This encodes CAISELPAGTSHAQYF.

This clone was detected only a few times. This chain uses TRBV4-2 with TRBJ2-1, with D unclear. The CDR3 covers 11 residues. Germline CDR1 and CDR2: LGHNA and YNFKEQ. With 3 bases removed from V and 12 bases from J, the gap between germline ends came to 9 bases. The CDR3 DNA is TGTGCCAGCAGCCAGGGAAGGTGGCAGTTCTTC. It specifies CASSQGRWQFF.

In its sample, this clone was seen a few times. This sequence joins TRBV2 and TRBJ2-3; 9 bases are a match to TRBD1. In germline, CDR1 is SNHLY, CDR2 FYNNEI. CDR3 length: 13 residues. Losses at the gene ends were 10 bases for V and 7 bases for J; bases not matched to a gene: 9. Here the CDR3 DNA reads TGTGCCAATTCCGGGACAGGGAGCTATACGCAGTATTTT. Protein product: CANSGTGSYTQYF. Based on the CDR3 plus reference TRBV2 and TRBJ2-3, the full variable domain is EPEVTQTPSHQVTQMGQEVILRCVPISNHLYFYWYRQILGQKVEFLVSFYNNEISEKSEIFDDQFSVERPDGSNFTLKIRSTKLEDSAMYFCANSGTGSYTQYFGPGTRLTVL.